A selection of T cell receptor beta chains follows, all from one sample in a study of PD-L1 blockade in urothelial cancer. The protocol was immunoSEQ multiplex PCR, while the TCRdb copy is restricted to in-frame clones and leaves out a portion. The sample lists 75,000 to 95,000 clones, roughly 80% occurring once. The sequenced sample was PBMCs, obtained around atezolizumab (anti-PD-L1) treatment. The receptor set was obtained from a man aged 40-49 years with urothelial cancer. Each CDR3 is given with its conserved first and last residue. The order of the fields is D gene, V gene, clone size, J gene, CDR3 DNA, CDR3 protein. A D gene is named only where the DNA matches it firmly. Expanded clones get a size class; other rows say once, few or many, or leave the size out.

.	TRBV27	.	TRBJ1-1	TGTGCCAGCACCCCCATGGCTGGTGAGGGAAAAAGCGCTGAAGCTTTCTTT	CASTPMAGEGKSAEAFF
.	TRBV4-1	.	TRBJ2-1	TGCGCCAGCAGCCAAGGACCAGCGTCCAACAATGAGCAGTTCTTC	CASSQGPASNNEQFF
.	TRBV2	.	TRBJ2-7	TGTGCCAGCAGTATACAGGGCCCCTACGAGCAGTACTTC	CASSIQGPYEQYF
TRBD1	TRBV11-2	.	TRBJ1-2	TGTGCCAGCAGCTTAGTAGGGGGGGACAGGGGCCGGAATGGCTACACCTTC	CASSLVGGDRGRNGYTF
.	TRBV11-1	once	TRBJ2-2	TGTGCCAGCAGCTACACGAACACCGGGGAGCTGTTTTTT	CASSYTNTGELFF
.	TRBV6-6	.	TRBJ1-1	TGTGCCAGCAGTTACTCGAACCAGGTCCCTGAAGCTTTCTTT	CASSYSNQVPEAFF
TRBD1	TRBV18	.	TRBJ1-1	TGTGCCAGCTCACCGTCCGGGACAGGGAAAACTGAAGCTTTCTTT	CASSPSGTGKTEAFF
TRBD2	TRBV30	.	TRBJ2-1	TGTGCCGGTCGGACTGGCGGGAGCTCCTACAATGAGCAGTTCTTC	CAGRTGGSSYNEQFF
TRBD1	TRBV5-6	.	TRBJ1-3	TGTGCCAGCAGCCAGGACAGGGGACGAGGAAACTCTGGAAACACCATATATTTT	CASSQDRGRGNSGNTIYF
.	TRBV19	.	TRBJ1-5	TGTGCCACAACTTCTCGGGGTGGCAATCAGCCCCAGCATTTT	CATTSRGGNQPQHF
TRBD1	TRBV4-2	.	TRBJ1-5	TGTGCCAGCAGCCGGGACAGAGCTAGCAATCAGCCCCAGCATTTT	CASSRDRASNQPQHF
.	TRBV5-6	.	TRBJ1-2	TGTGCCAGCAGCTTGCAGGGTCGTGGCTACACCTTC	CASSLQGRGYTF
TRBD1	TRBV5-6	.	TRBJ1-4	TGTGCCAGCAGCTTGCAGGGGGATGATGAAAAACTGTTTTTT	CASSLQGDDEKLFF
TRBD1	TRBV6-1	.	TRBJ1-5	TGTGCCAGCAGTGTGGCAGGGGGCAGTCAGCCCCAGCATTTT	CASSVAGGSQPQHF
TRBD1	TRBV5-1	.	TRBJ2-1	TGCGCCAGCAGCTTAAGGGACAGGGACGGCAATGAGCAGTTCTTC	CASSLRDRDGNEQFF
.	TRBV10-3	.	TRBJ2-3	TGTGCCATCTCCTCCGGGGTTTACGCAGATACGCAGTATTTT	CAISSGVYADTQYF
TRBD2	TRBV28	.	TRBJ2-5	TGTGCCAGCAGTCCCGGGGCTAGCGGGAGAGAGGAGACCCAGTACTTC	CASSPGASGREETQYF
.	TRBV6-5	once	TRBJ1-1	TGTGCCAGCAGTTACTCTCGGGGGTCACAGAACACTGAAGCTTTCTTT	CASSYSRGSQNTEAFF
TRBD2	TRBV7-3	.	TRBJ2-1	TGTGCCAGCAGCCGATACCCACCTAGTGAGGGAGGGAACAATGAGCAGTTCTTC	CASSRYPPSEGGNNEQFF
.	TRBV12-5	.	TRBJ1-1	TGTGCTAGTGGTCCCCCCACAGTTAACACTGAAGCTTTCTTT	CASGPPTVNTEAFF
TRBD1	TRBV7-9	.	TRBJ1-1	TGTGCCAGCAGCTTAGCGCTGGGACAGGGTTGGGCTGAAGCTTTCTTT	CASSLALGQGWAEAFF
TRBD1	TRBV9	once	TRBJ2-7	TGTGCCAGCAGCCCCCCGGGACAGCCCTACGAGCAGTACTTC	CASSPPGQPYEQYF
.	TRBV5-1	.	TRBJ1-2	TGCGCCAGCAGCTCCGCGGGGGGCAGCTATGGCTACACCTTC	CASSSAGGSYGYTF
.	TRBV5-1	.	TRBJ2-7	TGCGCCAGCAGCTTTGTCTCTTCCTACGAGCAGTACTTC	CASSFVSSYEQYF
.	TRBV6-5	.	TRBJ1-1	TGTGCCAGTATTCCCCGGGAGATGAACACTGAAGCTTTCTTT	CASIPREMNTEAFF
TRBD1	TRBV28	.	TRBJ1-2	TGTGCCAGCAGTTCTCAGACAGGGGGAAACTATGGCTACACCTTC	CASSSQTGGNYGYTF
.	TRBV7-3	.	TRBJ1-1	TGTGCCAGCAGCCGAAGTAGGGGCACTGAAGCTTTCTTT	CASSRSRGTEAFF
TRBD2	TRBV19	.	TRBJ2-7	TGTGCCAGTAGTCCCCAACTAGCGGCGTCCTACGAGCAGTACTTC	CASSPQLAASYEQYF
.	TRBV19	.	TRBJ1-1	TGTGCCAGTAGTATTAAGTTAGCGGCTGAAGCTTTCTTT	CASSIKLAAEAFF
TRBD2	TRBV7-9	.	TRBJ2-1	TGTGCCAGCAGCCTCTCTAGCGGGAGCAATGAGCAGTTCTTC	CASSLSSGSNEQFF
.	TRBV7-3	.	TRBJ2-7	TGTGCCAGCAGCCCCAGCGGGTTCGGCGAGCAGTACTTC	CASSPSGFGEQYF
TRBD1	TRBV30	once	TRBJ2-3	TGTGCCTGGAGTCTTTCAACAGGGGTCCCAGCCACAGATACGCAGTATTTT	CAWSLSTGVPATDTQYF
TRBD2	TRBV5-1	.	TRBJ2-1	TGCGCCAGCCGGGCCGGGACTACTAGAGATGAGCAGTTCTTC	CASRAGTTRDEQFF
.	TRBV18	.	TRBJ1-5	TGTGCCAGCCAAGAAGGGAGGAATCAGCCCCAGCATTTT	CASQEGRNQPQHF
TRBD2	TRBV5-6	.	TRBJ2-1	TGTGCCAGCAGCTATGGACTAGCGGGAGGGGGGGGTGAGCAGTTCTTC	CASSYGLAGGGGEQFF
.	TRBV6-1	.	TRBJ2-3	TGTGCCAGCTGCAGACTTTACACAGATACGCAGTATTTT	CASCRLYTDTQYF
.	TRBV4-1	.	TRBJ2-3	TGCGCCAGCAGCCATGTTCCGGGACAAGGAACAGATACGCAGTATTTT	CASSHVPGQGTDTQYF
TRBD2	TRBV5-4	.	TRBJ2-1	TGTGCCAGCAGCTCTACTAGCGGATTATACAATGAGCAGTTCTTC	CASSSTSGLYNEQFF
TRBD2	TRBV7-3	.	TRBJ2-5	TGTGCCAGCAGCCTAAGCGGGAGGGGAGAGACCCAGTACTTC	CASSLSGRGETQYF
TRBD1	TRBV7-9	.	TRBJ2-7	TGTGCCAGCAGCTCCCGGGACAGTCACTACGAGCAGTACTTC	CASSSRDSHYEQYF
TRBD1	TRBV7-2	many	TRBJ1-5	TGTGCCAGCAGCCGACAGGGCCAAGTCAATCAGCCCCAGCATTTT	CASSRQGQVNQPQHF
TRBD1	TRBV7-2	once	TRBJ1-2	TGTGCCAGCAGCTCGGACAGGAACTTTGGCTACACCTTC	CASSSDRNFGYTF
.	TRBV18	.	TRBJ1-2	TGTGCCAGCTCACCAGAGGTCGGGTATGGCTACACCTTC	CASSPEVGYGYTF
TRBD1	TRBV2	.	TRBJ1-5	TGTGCCGGGGACAGGGAGGGGATTCAGCCCCAGCATTTT	CAGDREGIQPQHF
.	TRBV5-1	.	TRBJ2-3	TGCGCCAGCAGCTTGGGCCAGCGGAGCACAGATACGCAGTATTTT	CASSLGQRSTDTQYF
.	TRBV6-5	.	TRBJ1-5	TGTGCCAGCAGTCCGTTCTCAGGGGACGGGCAGCCCCAGCATTTT	CASSPFSGDGQPQHF
TRBD2	TRBV9	.	TRBJ2-7	TGTGCCAGCAGCCGGTCCCCGGGACTAGCGGGAGGGAGGGAGCAGTACTTC	CASSRSPGLAGGREQYF
.	TRBV19	.	TRBJ2-5	TGTGCCAGTAGTATACAGGGGTACCAAGAGACCCAGTACTTC	CASSIQGYQETQYF
.	TRBV7-6	.	TRBJ1-1	TGTGCCAGCAGCCCGCCGCATCTCGGTGGGAACACTGAAGCTTTCTTT	CASSPPHLGGNTEAFF